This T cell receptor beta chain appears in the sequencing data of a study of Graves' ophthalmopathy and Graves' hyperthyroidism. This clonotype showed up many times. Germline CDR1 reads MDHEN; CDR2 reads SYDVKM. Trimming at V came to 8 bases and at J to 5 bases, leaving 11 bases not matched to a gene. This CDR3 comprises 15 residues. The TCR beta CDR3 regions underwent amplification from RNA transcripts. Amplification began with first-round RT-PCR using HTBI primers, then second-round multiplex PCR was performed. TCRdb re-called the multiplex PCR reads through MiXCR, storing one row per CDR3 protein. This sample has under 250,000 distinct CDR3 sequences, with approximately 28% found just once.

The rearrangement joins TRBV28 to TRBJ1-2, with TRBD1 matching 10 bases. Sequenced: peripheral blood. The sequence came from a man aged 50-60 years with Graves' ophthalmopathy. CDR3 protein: CASYGGRDRGYGYTF. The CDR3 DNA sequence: TGTGCCAGCTACGGAGGGCGGGACAGGGGTTATGGCTACACCTTC.